These 5 T cell receptor beta chains share one sample of origin, sequenced in a study of OX40 agonist ivuxolimab in advanced cancers. Libraries were built with the immunoSEQ multiplex PCR assay. Here the immuneACCESS table is served through TCRdb, limited to in-frame sequences with V and J called. Missing clones are a known gap in these copies; in checked studies unresolved V genes cover under half, and the rest lacks a known reason. Recorded for this sample are 80,000 or so clones; about 93% of them occurred a single time. About 0.32% of the sample belongs to the ten largest clones. The source material was CD4+ or CD8+ T cells sorted from blood, sampled in a trial of the OX40 agonist ivuxolimab. The receptors were gathered from an adult with an advanced solid tumor such as melanoma, head and neck, liver or kidney cancer.

As concerns this clone: Additional DNA sequences in this sample encode the identical CDR3. The chain carries TRBV10-3 and TRBJ1-1; no reliable D call. Germline V lookup: CDR1 ENHRY, CDR2 SYGVKD. Trimming removed 3 bases from V and 8 bases from J, with 7 bases in between. This CDR3 is 11 amino acids long. CDR3 sequence: CAISEGLEAFF. CDR3 nucleotides: TGTGCCATCAGTGAAGGTTTAGAAGCTTTCTTT.

This sequence joins TRBV7-2 and TRBJ2-1, with no clear D. The CDR3 totals 11 residues. V was clipped by 0 bases and J by 9 bases, with 3 bases between them. Germline CDR1 reads SGHTA; CDR2 reads FQGNSA. CDR3 nucleotide sequence: TGTGCCAGCAGCTTAGCCTTTGAGCAGTTCTTC. It is translated as CASSLAFEQFF.

The V call is TRBV18, the J call TRBJ2-7, with no clear D. Trimming left V 0 bases short and J 2 bases short, with 8 bases between. The CDR3 is 14 amino acids. CDR1 is KGHSH and CDR2 is LQKENI in the germline V gene. This chain's CDR3 is CASSPPIPTYEQYF. CDR3 bases: TGTGCCAGCTCACCACCGATACCCACCTACGAGCAGTACTTC.

The chain employs TRBV7-3 and TRBJ1-4; 7 bases agree with TRBD1. The CDR3 is made up of 15 amino acids. The V and J ends lost 5 bases and 5 bases, in that order; junction bases with no gene match: 8. The germline V gene encodes CDR1 SGHTA and CDR2 FQGTGA. CDR3 sequence (DNA): TGTGCCAGCAGCCCAGGGGACAGCGGGAATGAAAAACTGTTTTTT. Its translation: CASSPGDSGNEKLFF.

The rearrangement joins TRBV6-5 to TRBJ1-4; the D is unclear. This CDR3 spans 15 amino acids. Trimming left V 6 bases short and J 8 bases short, with 19 bases between. The germline CDR1 and CDR2 sequences are MNHEY and SVGAGI. DNA for the CDR3: TGTGCCAGCAGGGAATCGGGGTTGCTGGGGGAAAAACTGTTTTTT. Amino acid sequence: CASRESGLLGEKLFF.